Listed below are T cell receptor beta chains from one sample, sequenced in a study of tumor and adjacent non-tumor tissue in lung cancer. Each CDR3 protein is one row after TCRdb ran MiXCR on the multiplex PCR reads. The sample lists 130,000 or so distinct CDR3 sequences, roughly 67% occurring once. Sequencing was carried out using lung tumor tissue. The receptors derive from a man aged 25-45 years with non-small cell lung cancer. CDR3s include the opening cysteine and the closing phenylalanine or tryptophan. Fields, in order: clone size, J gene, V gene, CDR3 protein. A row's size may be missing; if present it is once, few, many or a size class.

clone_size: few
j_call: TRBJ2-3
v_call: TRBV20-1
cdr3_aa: CSAVTSGNTDAQYF

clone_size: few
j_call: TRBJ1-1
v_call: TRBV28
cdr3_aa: CASRTLGQPAFF

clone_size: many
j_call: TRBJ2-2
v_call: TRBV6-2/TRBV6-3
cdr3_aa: CASTALGQGATGELFF

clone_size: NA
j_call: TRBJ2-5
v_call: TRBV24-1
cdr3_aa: CATSDMSGAQQETQYF

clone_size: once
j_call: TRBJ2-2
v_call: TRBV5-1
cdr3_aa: CASNWRERTGDIGELFF

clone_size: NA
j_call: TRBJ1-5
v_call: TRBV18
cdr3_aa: CASSPQGTWGAQRF

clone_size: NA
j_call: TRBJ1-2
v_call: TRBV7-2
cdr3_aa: CASSLVRGRGYTF

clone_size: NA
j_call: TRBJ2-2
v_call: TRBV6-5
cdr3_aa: CASSYLVWGSTGELFF

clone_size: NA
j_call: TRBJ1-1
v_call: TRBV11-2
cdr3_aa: CASSLPSMDTEAFF

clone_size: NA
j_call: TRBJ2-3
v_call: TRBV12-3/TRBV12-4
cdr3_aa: CASSLLATTQYF

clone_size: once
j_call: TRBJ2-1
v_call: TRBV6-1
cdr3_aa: CASTRDRRDEQFF

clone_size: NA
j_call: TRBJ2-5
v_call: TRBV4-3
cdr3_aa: CASSRSNTGGSETQYF

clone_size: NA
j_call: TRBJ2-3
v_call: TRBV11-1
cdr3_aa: CVSSLLGDESTQYF

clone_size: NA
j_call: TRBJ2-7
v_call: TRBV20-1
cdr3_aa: CNAPRDTLEQYF

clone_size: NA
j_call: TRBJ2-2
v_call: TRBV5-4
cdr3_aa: CASNPAGGANTGELFF

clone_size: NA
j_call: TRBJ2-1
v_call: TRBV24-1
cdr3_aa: CATSPQGGSYNEQFF

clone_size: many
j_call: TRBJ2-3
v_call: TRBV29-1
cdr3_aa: CSGRQGALDTQYF

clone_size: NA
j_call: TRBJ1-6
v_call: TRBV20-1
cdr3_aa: CTARGPGTGYNSPLQF

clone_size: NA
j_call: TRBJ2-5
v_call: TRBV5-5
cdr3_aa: CASSLRTGGLQYF

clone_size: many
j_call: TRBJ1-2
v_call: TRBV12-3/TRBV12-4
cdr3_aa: CASSPTGVGYTF

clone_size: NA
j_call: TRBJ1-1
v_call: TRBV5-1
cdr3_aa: CASRWRGSDTEAFF

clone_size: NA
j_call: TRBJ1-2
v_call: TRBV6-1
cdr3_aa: CASSGRQDLFYGYTF

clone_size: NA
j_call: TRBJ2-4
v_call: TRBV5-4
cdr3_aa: CAGSPDWATKNIQYF

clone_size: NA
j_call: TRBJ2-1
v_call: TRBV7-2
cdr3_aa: CASSRTSGSYEQFF

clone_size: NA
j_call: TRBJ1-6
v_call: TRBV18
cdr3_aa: CASSGQWAKYGSPLHF

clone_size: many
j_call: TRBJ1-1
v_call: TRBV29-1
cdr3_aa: CSVEQHEAFF

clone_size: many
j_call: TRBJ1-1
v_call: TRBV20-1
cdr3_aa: CSASFWNTEAFF

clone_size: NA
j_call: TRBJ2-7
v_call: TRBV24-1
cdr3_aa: CATSGPVPDRRDHYEQYF

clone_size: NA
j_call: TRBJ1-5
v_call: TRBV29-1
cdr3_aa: CSVSGTGDYQPQHF

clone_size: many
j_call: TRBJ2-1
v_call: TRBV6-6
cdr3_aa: CASRPGQGRDEQFF

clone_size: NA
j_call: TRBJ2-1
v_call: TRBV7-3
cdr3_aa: CASSSRGGQAYNEQFF

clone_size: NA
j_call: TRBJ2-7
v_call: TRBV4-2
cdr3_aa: CVSSQRESFSYEQYF

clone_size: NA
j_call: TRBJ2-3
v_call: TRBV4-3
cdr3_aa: CDSSQDATGGGYMQYF

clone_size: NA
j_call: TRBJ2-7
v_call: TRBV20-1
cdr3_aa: CSASEAGQAYEQYF

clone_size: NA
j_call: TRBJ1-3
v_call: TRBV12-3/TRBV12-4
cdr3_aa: CTSSSLAGAGDTIYF

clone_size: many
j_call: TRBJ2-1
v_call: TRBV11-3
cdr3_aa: CASQTSGEEQFF

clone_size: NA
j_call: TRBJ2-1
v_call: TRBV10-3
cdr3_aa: CAISGIAGDYNEQFF

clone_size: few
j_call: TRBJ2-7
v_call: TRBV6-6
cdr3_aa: CVGSYSRVYEQYF

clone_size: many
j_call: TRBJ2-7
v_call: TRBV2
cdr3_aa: CASTANPLAGVSAYEQYF

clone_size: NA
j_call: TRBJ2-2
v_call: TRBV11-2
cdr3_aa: CVSSPKSGTWQLFF

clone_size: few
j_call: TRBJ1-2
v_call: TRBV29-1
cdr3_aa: CSVRRESTNYGHTF

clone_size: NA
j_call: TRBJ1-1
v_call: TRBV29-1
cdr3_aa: CSGGDGAPETFF

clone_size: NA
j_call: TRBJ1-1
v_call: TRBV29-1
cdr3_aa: CCVVFQVGTEAFF